The clone carrying this TCR beta chain was seen a few times. Its antigen is unidentified. CDR3 size: 18 residues. The sample comes from a study of cytomegalovirus exposure and HLA in healthy donors. The study, taken as a whole, reports: There were several of the most significant clusters that appeared linked to common viral pathogens in a later analysis.

Vbeta (60) and Jbeta (13) primers were used in the PCR. Using immunoSEQ multiplex PCR, the repertoire was profiled, and TCRdb retains in-frame clones only, with some absent. The table lists fewer than 250,000 clones, roughly 81% of them singletons, with 2.5% to 4% in the top ten. Sequences were obtained from PBMCs. This chain links TRBV21-1 with TRBJ1-3. TRBV21-1 is a listed pseudogene. The clonotype comes from a woman under 40 in good health and CMV-seropositive. In DNA form, the CDR3 reads TGTGCCAGCAGCAAAACCGCCAGGAGGTCACCCTCTGGAAACACCATATATTTT. It encodes CASSKTARRSPSGNTIYF.